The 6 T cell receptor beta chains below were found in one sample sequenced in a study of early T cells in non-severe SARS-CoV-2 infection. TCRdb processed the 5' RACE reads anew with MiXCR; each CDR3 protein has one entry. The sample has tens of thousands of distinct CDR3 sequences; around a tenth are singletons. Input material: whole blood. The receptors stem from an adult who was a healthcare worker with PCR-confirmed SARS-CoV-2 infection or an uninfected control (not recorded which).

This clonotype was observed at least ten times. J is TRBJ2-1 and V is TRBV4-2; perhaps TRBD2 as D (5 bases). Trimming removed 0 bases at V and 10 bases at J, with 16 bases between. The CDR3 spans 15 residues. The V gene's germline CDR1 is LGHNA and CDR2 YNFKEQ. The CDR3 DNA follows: TGTGCCAGCAGCCAAGATCCTAGCCGGGAATTGGAGCAGTTCTTC. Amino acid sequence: CASSQDPSRELEQFF.

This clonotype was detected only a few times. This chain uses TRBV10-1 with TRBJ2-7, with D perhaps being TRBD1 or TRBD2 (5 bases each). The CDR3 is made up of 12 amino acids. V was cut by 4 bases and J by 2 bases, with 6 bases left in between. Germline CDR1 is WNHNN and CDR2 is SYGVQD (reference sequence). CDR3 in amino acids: CASSAGPYEQYF. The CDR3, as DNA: TGCGCCAGCAGTGCGGGGCCCTACGAGCAGTACTTC.

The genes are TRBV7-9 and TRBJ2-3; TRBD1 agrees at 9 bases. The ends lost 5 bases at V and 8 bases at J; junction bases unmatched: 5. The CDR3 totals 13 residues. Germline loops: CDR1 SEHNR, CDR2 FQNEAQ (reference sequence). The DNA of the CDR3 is TGTGCCAGCAGCGAATTGGGACAGGGTACGCAGTATTTT. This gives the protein CASSELGQGTQYF.

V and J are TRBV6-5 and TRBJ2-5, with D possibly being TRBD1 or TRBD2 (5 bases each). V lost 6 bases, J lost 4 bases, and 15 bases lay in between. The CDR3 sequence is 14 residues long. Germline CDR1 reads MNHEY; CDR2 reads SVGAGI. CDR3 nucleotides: TGTGCCAGCAGCGGGACGGTTACAGGAGAGACCCAGTACTTC. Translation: CASSGTVTGETQYF.

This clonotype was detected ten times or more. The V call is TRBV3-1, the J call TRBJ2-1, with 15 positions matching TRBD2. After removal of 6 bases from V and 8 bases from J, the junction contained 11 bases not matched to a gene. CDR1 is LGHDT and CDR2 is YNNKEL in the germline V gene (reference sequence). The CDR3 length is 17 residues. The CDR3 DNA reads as TGTGCCAGCAGTCAGTGGACTAGCGGGAGGGCCGTGGATGAGCAGTTCTTC. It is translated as CASSQWTSGRAVDEQFF.

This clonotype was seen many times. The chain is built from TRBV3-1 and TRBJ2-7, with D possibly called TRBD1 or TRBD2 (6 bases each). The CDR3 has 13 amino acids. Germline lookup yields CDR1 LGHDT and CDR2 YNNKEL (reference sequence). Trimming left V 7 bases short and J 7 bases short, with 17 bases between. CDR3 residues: CASTDRGGGEQYF. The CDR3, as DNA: TGTGCCAGCACCGACAGAGGAGGGGGAGAGCAGTACTTC.